This section outlines one T cell receptor (beta chain) sequence together with its context. What it binds is not known. Repertoires were generated with immunoSEQ multiplex PCR, while TCRdb's copy carries only in-frame clones and drops some. The sample contains 150,000 or so clones, around 90% of which appear only once. This sample was taken from a study of T cell responses to AZD1222 COVID-19 vaccine. Study observations and caveats: Unmutated regions of variants are reportedly targeted by nearly half of spike-specific TCRs. Only after the peak T cell response were repertoires sampled. Females made up more of the donors, who were largely white British, and clonal diversity may have come out too low.

Germline lookup yields CDR1 KGHDR and CDR2 SFDVKD. With V trimmed by 4 bases and J by 0 bases, 9 bases remained unmatched. The CDR3 consists of 17 residues. V usage is TRBV24-1 and J usage is TRBJ2-5, with 8 bases fitting TRBD1. The TCR sequence derives from an adult in good health. The input for sequencing was peripheral blood, taken on day 0 of AZD1222 vaccination. Written as DNA, the CDR3 is TGTGCCACCAGTGAACCCCGGACAGGGACCCACCAAGAGACCCAGTACTTC. Protein product: CATSEPRTGTHQETQYF.